Listed here are 15 T cell receptor beta chains from one sample, sequenced in a study of cytomegalovirus exposure and HLA in healthy donors. PCR employed 60 Vbeta and 13 Jbeta primers. Profiled with immunoSEQ multiplex PCR; TCRdb holds only in-frame clones, not every one. Of more than 95,000 clones in the sample, 70% to 80% are singletons; the top ten hold approximately 9.6%. The sample consisted of PBMCs. The source of these receptors is a woman aged 45-60 years in good health and CMV-seropositive.

The CDR3 loop reads CASSDPGQGNTEAFF. The CDR3 nucleotides read TGTGCCAGTAGCGACCCGGGACAGGGGAACACTGAAGCTTTCTTT. The chain recombines TRBV19 with TRBJ1-1, with 9 bases that match TRBD1. CDR3 length equals 15 residues. Germline loops: CDR1 LNHDA, CDR2 SQIVND (reference sequence). The J segment lost 1 base and the V segment lost 6 bases, leaving 6 bases of the junction unmatched. Full variable domain (missing parts from reference TRBV19 and TRBJ1-1): DGGITQSPKYLFRKEGQNVTLSCEQNLNHDAMYWYRQDPGQGLRLIYYSQIVNDFQKGDIAEGYSVSREKKESFPLTVTSAQKNPTAFYLCASSDPGQGNTEAFFGQGTRLTVV.

The chain is built from TRBV10-3 and TRBJ2-3; no clear D. Looked up from germline, CDR1 is ENHRY and CDR2 is SYGVKD. The V and J ends lost 4 bases and 6 bases respectively, with 11 bases between them. CDR3 length: 13 residues. In DNA, the CDR3 is TGTGCCATCAGTGGTGTGAGTCGGGATACGCAGTATTTT. This translates into CAISGVSRDTQYF.

In nucleotides, the CDR3 is TGTGCCTGGAACAGAGCTGCGGGGGGGGAGCTGTTTTTT. This encodes CAWNRAAGGELFF. The V call is TRBV30, the J call TRBJ2-2, with a possible D match to TRBD2 (6 bases). The CDR3 length is 13 residues. Trimming took 4 bases from V and 8 from J, leaving 14 bases between them. The germline V gene has CDR1 GTSNPN and CDR2 SVGIG (reference sequence).

This chain links TRBV2 with TRBJ2-1, with D possibly matching TRBD2 (5 bases). Trimming took off 4 bases at V and 6 bases at J, with 10 bases between the two ends. Germline V lookup: CDR1 SNHLY, CDR2 FYNNEI. The CDR3 has 13 residues. The CDR3 region has the DNA TGTGCCAGCAGTGTAGGAGCGGCCAATGAGCAGTTCTTC. This sequence encodes CASSVGAANEQFF. The full variable domain, with the rest looked up from reference TRBV2 and TRBJ2-1, is EPEVTQTPSHQVTQMGQEVILRCVPISNHLYFYWYRQILGQKVEFLVSFYNNEISEKSEIFDDQFSVERPDGSNFTLKIRSTKLEDSAMYFCASSVGAANEQFFGPGTRLTVL.

This chain links TRBV6-6 with TRBJ2-3; D is undetermined. Germline assignment: CDR1 MNHNY and CDR2 SVGAGI (reference sequence). This CDR3 has 14 residues. V lost 2 bases, J lost 7 bases, and 13 bases lay in between. The CDR3 region is CASSYGTVENTQYF. The CDR3 DNA sequence: TGTGCCAGCAGTTACGGCACTGTGGAGAATACGCAGTATTTT.

This rearrangement joins TRBV19 to TRBJ1-3; D is ambiguous. Germline-derived CDR1 and CDR2 are LNHDA and SQIVND (reference sequence). This CDR3 region has 15 residues. With 3 bases removed from V and 0 bases from J, the gap between germline ends came to 9 bases. The CDR3 DNA is TGTGCCAGTAGTATCATGAGTATCTCTGGAAACACCATATATTTT. Translating gives CASSIMSISGNTIYF.

The V and J genes are TRBV12-5 and TRBJ1-3; TRBD1 is a possible D gene (6 bases). The CDR3 has 14 residues. The germline V and J ends were trimmed by 5 bases and 6 bases, with 14 bases remaining between them. From germline, CDR1 is LGHNT and CDR2 FRNRAP. CDR3 region: CASGPRGGENTIYF. The DNA for the CDR3 is TGTGCTAGTGGTCCCAGGGGAGGGGAAAACACCATATATTTT.

In this sample, this clone turned up a few times. The chain joins TRBV4-3 to TRBJ2-1; 9 positions match TRBD2. V lost 1 base and J lost 7; bases outside the gene matches: 5. This CDR3 is 15 amino acids long. CDR1 and CDR2 (germline): LGHNA, YSLEER. The CDR3 is CASSQAAGGFNEQFF. CDR3 DNA: TGCGCCAGCAGCCAAGCTGCGGGAGGGTTTAATGAGCAGTTCTTC.

The V call is TRBV4-3, the J call TRBJ2-2; 9 nucleotides align to TRBD2. This CDR3 spans 19 amino acids. With 0 bases clipped from V and 3 bases from J, the junction kept 11 bases outside the gene matches. The germline V gene has CDR1 LGHNA and CDR2 YSLEER. The CDR3 DNA follows: TGCGCCAGCAGCCAAGATAGGGCGGTGCGGGGGGGAGACACCGGGGAGCTGTTTTTT. It is translated as CASSQDRAVRGGDTGELFF.

A single count supports this clone. The chain uses TRBV30 and TRBJ2-5, with 9 positions matching TRBD2. With V trimmed by 1 base and J by 5 bases, 8 bases remained unmatched. The CDR3 totals 15 residues. CDR1 is GTSNPN, CDR2 SVGIG, per germline (reference sequence). The CDR3 region has the DNA TGTGCCTGGAGTGGCGCGGGGGGGCCGAGGGAGACCCAGTACTTC. Translated: CAWSGAGGPRETQYF.

The chain carries TRBV15 and TRBJ1-4; D may be TRBD1 (6 bases). This CDR3 is 16 amino acids long. V was trimmed by 0 bases and J by 2 bases, leaving 10 bases between them. Germline V gene sequence: CDR1 LNHNV, CDR2 YYDKDF (reference sequence). The CDR3 loop reads CATSREWGRTNEKLFF. In DNA, the CDR3 is TGTGCCACCAGCAGAGAGTGGGGGCGCACTAATGAAAAACTGTTTTTT.

V and J are TRBV7-2 and TRBJ1-1; no definite D call. V was clipped by 5 bases and J by 6 bases, with 10 bases between them. The V gene's germline CDR1 is SGHTA and CDR2 FQGNSA. The CDR3 has 12 amino acids. The DNA of the CDR3 is TGTGCCAGCAGCCTCCAGCGGCCTGAAGCTTTCTTT. Protein product: CASSLQRPEAFF.

V usage is TRBV7-3 and J usage is TRBJ1-3; no firm D call. V dropped 2 bases and J dropped 2 bases, with 7 bases sitting between them. Germline V gene data show CDR1 as SGHTA and CDR2 as FQGTGA. The CDR3 runs 14 residues. CDR3 sequence (DNA): TGTGCCAGCAGCTTATCCCCAGCTGGAAACACCATATATTTT. This translates into CASSLSPAGNTIYF.

This clone was observed a single time. Other DNA sequences in the same sample also yield this CDR3. The V call is TRBV7-2, the J call TRBJ2-5; D gene ambiguous. In germline, CDR1 is SGHTA, CDR2 FQGNSA. The CDR3 extends over 11 amino acids. V was shortened by 5 bases and J by 1 base, with 2 bases between the two germline ends. CDR3 DNA sequence: TGTGCCAGCAGCCTCCAAGAGACCCAGTACTTC. Translation: CASSLQETQYF.

The V gene is TRBV5-6, the J gene TRBJ2-5, with D perhaps matching TRBD2 (6 bases). Germline V gene sequence: CDR1 SGHDT, CDR2 YYEEEE. V dropped 5 bases and J dropped 4 bases, with 6 bases sitting between them. This CDR3 contains 11 residues. The CDR3 DNA sequence: TGTGCCAGCAGGGGGGGAGAGACCCAGTACTTC. Encoded protein: CASRGGETQYF.